Below are 26 T cell receptor beta chains sequenced from a single sample in a study of T cell repertoires in cytomegalovirus infection. The antigens for these receptors are not known. TCRdb analysed the reads with MiXCR anew, one entry per CDR3 protein. The sample records approximately 910,000 distinct CDR3 sequences, less than 40% being singletons. The material was cultured CD8+ T cells from PBMCs, obtained from culture after CMV antigen stimulation. The receptors here all came from a human donor in good health (CMV status not recorded). Some clones in this sample may be carry-over from other donors' samples.

The CDR3 protein is CASGPGTEFTDTQYF. As DNA, the CDR3 is TGTGCTAGTGGGCCCGGGACAGAATTCACAGATACGCAGTATTTT. The rearrangement joins TRBV12-5 to TRBJ2-3, with 7 bases identical to TRBD1. CDR3 size: 15 residues. Germline values: CDR1 LGHNT, CDR2 FRNRAP. V was clipped by 6 bases and J by 2 bases; unmatched bases: 8.

The chain combines TRBV19 with TRBJ1-5; no definite D call. Germline assignment: CDR1 LNHDA and CDR2 SQIVND (reference sequence). Deletions cut 4 bases from V and 5 bases from J, with 12 bases between. The CDR3 is 14 amino acids. The CDR3 reads CASSTPDDYQPQHF. In DNA form, the CDR3 reads TGTGCCAGTAGTACCCCGGACGACTATCAGCCCCAGCATTTT.

The chain has TRBV6-5 and TRBJ2-5; the match to TRBD2 covers 11 bases. The CDR3 is 16 amino acids. V was pared by 5 bases and J by 4 bases, with 9 bases of the junction left unmatched. The germline gives CDR1 MNHEY, CDR2 SVGAGI. CDR3 in amino acids: CASSDFTSGGIETQYF. The CDR3 DNA reads TGTGCCAGCAGTGACTTTACTAGCGGGGGTATAGAGACCCAGTACTTC.

The sample holds a few counts of this clonotype. The V and J genes are TRBV10-3 and TRBJ1-1, with a possible D match to TRBD1 (6 bases). Trimming cost V 7 bases and J 4 bases, with 13 bases left between them. The CDR3 has 13 residues. The germline V gene encodes CDR1 ENHRY and CDR2 SYGVKD. CDR3 sequence: CAITTGGFTEAFF. The CDR3 nucleotides read TGTGCCATCACGACCGGGGGCTTCACTGAAGCTTTCTTT.

The chain carries TRBV7-9 and TRBJ1-2; no firm D call. CDR3 length: 13 amino acids. The V and J ends lost 2 bases and 10 bases respectively, with 14 bases between them. CDR1 and CDR2 (germline): SEHNR, FQNEAQ (reference sequence). For the CDR3, the DNA is TGTGCCAGCAGCTTATATGGCGGACTTATCTACACCTTC. Its protein product is CASSLYGGLIYTF.

Many counts were recorded for this clonotype. V usage is TRBV7-6 and J usage is TRBJ1-1; no reliable D call. Trimming shortened V by 3 bases and J by 0 bases, and 14 bases separated the two germline ends. This CDR3 comprises 16 residues. Germline loops: CDR1 SGHVS, CDR2 FNYEAQ. CDR3 protein: CASSFPGDAMNTEAFF. The CDR3 DNA reads as TGTGCCAGCAGCTTCCCCGGGGATGCCATGAACACTGAAGCTTTCTTT.

The genes are TRBV7-3 and TRBJ2-2; D perhaps matches TRBD2 (6 bases). Germline assignment: CDR1 SGHTA and CDR2 FQGTGA. Trimming removed 5 bases at V and 0 bases at J, with 13 bases between. This CDR3 spans 16 amino acids. The CDR3 reads CASSQLAVTNTGELFF. CDR3 bases: TGTGCCAGCAGCCAATTAGCGGTGACGAACACCGGGGAGCTGTTTTTT.

This clonotype was observed a handful of times. The gene calls are TRBV12-5 and TRBJ2-1, with TRBD2 matching over 12 bases. The CDR3 sequence is 16 residues long. Trimming at V came to 3 bases and at J to 3 bases, leaving 3 bases not matched to a gene. Per germline, CDR1 LGHNT and CDR2 FRNRAP. CDR3 DNA sequence: TGTGCTAGTGGTTTCTCGACTAGCGGGGGCTACAATGAGCAGTTCTTC. Translating it yields CASGFSTSGGYNEQFF.

The chain recombines TRBV15 with TRBJ2-3; 10 nucleotides line up with TRBD2. Looked up from germline, CDR1 is LNHNV and CDR2 is YYDKDF (reference sequence). The CDR3 covers 19 residues. With 5 bases clipped from V and 0 bases from J, the junction kept 14 bases outside the gene matches. CDR3 bases: TGTGCCACCAGCTCCACTGTAGCGGGGGGCTACCCTAGCACAGATACGCAGTATTTT. Translating it yields CATSSTVAGGYPSTDTQYF.

This clonotype was recorded many times. V usage is TRBV6-1 and J usage is TRBJ1-5; D unclear. This CDR3 has 13 residues. Trimming shortened V by 4 bases and J by 4 bases, and 8 bases separated the two germline ends. The germline V gene has CDR1 MNHNS and CDR2 SASEGT. In DNA form, the CDR3 reads TGTGCCAGCAGTGTGTTAGAAAATCAGCCCCAGCATTTT. Translating gives CASSVLENQPQHF.

The V gene is TRBV6-4, the J gene TRBJ2-5; 14 bases match TRBD2. With 0 bases clipped from V and 5 bases from J, the junction kept 2 bases outside the gene matches. The germline CDR1 and CDR2 sequences are MRHNA and SNTAGT. The CDR3 loop spans 16 amino acids. This chain's CDR3 is CASSDSTSGGAETQYF. CDR3 in DNA: TGTGCCAGCAGTGACTCGACTAGCGGGGGGGCCGAGACCCAGTACTTC.

The V gene is TRBV6-2 or TRBV6-3, the J gene TRBJ2-3; D is uncertain. Germline-derived CDR1 and CDR2 are MNHEY and SVGEGT. The CDR3 totals 12 residues. V dropped 0 bases and J dropped 5 bases, with 3 bases sitting between them. CDR3 region: CASSYSEDTQYF. The CDR3 coding sequence is TGTGCCAGCAGTTACTCAGAAGATACGCAGTATTTT.

This clonotype has ten or more counts. The rearrangement uses TRBV7-2 and TRBJ1-5; no clear D gene. Germline V gene lookup returns CDR1 SGHTA and CDR2 FQGNSA. This CDR3 spans 15 amino acids. The V and J ends lost 5 bases and 0 bases respectively, with 11 bases between them. The CDR3 DNA reads TGTGCCAGCAGCCCCTCCGGTTATAGCAATCAGCCCCAGCATTTT. Encoded protein: CASSPSGYSNQPQHF.

The rearrangement joins TRBV11-1 to TRBJ2-2, with D tentatively TRBD2 (5 bases). V lost 7 bases, J lost 4 bases, and 19 bases lay in between. Per germline, CDR1 SGHAT and CDR2 FQDESV (reference sequence). CDR3 length: 16 residues. The CDR3 loop reads CASKNTTLAGTGELFF. The CDR3 bases are TGTGCCAGCAAGAACACGACCCTTGCGGGCACCGGGGAGCTGTTTTTT.

This clonotype appeared once. The chain uses TRBV27 and TRBJ1-4; D gene uncertain. CDR1 is MNHEY, CDR2 SMNVEV, per germline (reference sequence). Between the trimmed V and J ends, which lost 6 bases and 2 bases, there was a span of 13 bases. The CDR3 length is 15 residues. The DNA of the CDR3 is TGTGCCAGCAGGGCTTTGAGACCTACTAATGAAAAACTGTTTTTT. Amino acids: CASRALRPTNEKLFF.

This clonotype was recorded a few times. The chain has TRBV2 and TRBJ2-3; no firm D call. This CDR3 comprises 16 residues. Germline-derived CDR1 and CDR2 are SNHLY and FYNNEI. The ends were cut back, 2 bases at V and 6 bases at J, with 18 bases in the middle. CDR3 sequence reads: CASSESVPVLKDTQYF. DNA for the CDR3: TGTGCCAGCAGTGAATCAGTGCCGGTACTCAAGGATACGCAGTATTTT.

This rearrangement joins TRBV9 to TRBJ1-1; 8 bases line up with TRBD1. This CDR3 is built from 14 residues. V lost 0 bases to trimming and J lost 4 bases; unmatched junction nucleotides: 2. Germline CDR1 is SGDLS and CDR2 is YYNGEE. The CDR3 DNA reads as TGTGCCAGCAGCGTAGGACAGGGGACCACTGAAGCTTTCTTT. It codes for CASSVGQGTTEAFF.

The chain joins TRBV28 to TRBJ2-7; unclear D gene. This CDR3 is 13 amino acids long. Germline V gene sequence: CDR1 MDHEN, CDR2 SYDVKM. Between the trimmed V and J ends, which lost 5 bases and 6 bases, there was a span of 14 bases. CDR3 coding DNA: TGTGCCAGCAGTCCCCACGCTATGGCCGAGCAGTACGTC. Protein product: CASSPHAMAEQYV.

This chain joins TRBV19 and TRBJ2-1, with TRBD1 identical over 9 bases. The CDR3 spans 14 residues. The V segment lost 5 bases and the J segment 7 bases; nucleotides outside the gene matches: 6. Germline-derived CDR1 and CDR2 are LNHDA and SQIVND (reference sequence). CDR3 nucleotide sequence: TGTGCCAGTAGTGGGCCGGACAGGGGAAATGAGCAGTTCTTC. The encoded protein is CASSGPDRGNEQFF.

This clonotype was found a few times. The rearrangement links TRBV20-1 to TRBJ1-2, with D perhaps TRBD1 (5 bases). CDR1 and CDR2 (germline): DFQATT, SNEGSKA (reference sequence). V shed 0 bases and J shed 2 bases, with 19 bases lying between them. CDR3 length: 17 residues. The CDR3 reads CSARDLSGDFLNYGYTF. The CDR3 DNA follows: TGCAGTGCTAGAGATCTATCGGGGGATTTTTTGAACTATGGCTACACCTTC.

The chain links TRBV25-1 to TRBJ2-1, with D uncertain. Deletions cut 0 bases from V and 2 bases from J, with 11 bases between. Germline V gene sequence: CDR1 MGHDK, CDR2 SYGVNS. CDR3 length: 16 amino acids. The DNA for the CDR3 is TGTGCCAGCAGTGAATACGAGACACATACCTACAATGAGCAGTTCTTC. As protein: CASSEYETHTYNEQFF.

The chain is built from TRBV20-1 and TRBJ1-2; 9 bases are a match to TRBD1. Germline lookup yields CDR1 DFQATT and CDR2 SNEGSKA (reference sequence). J gave up 5 bases and V 5 bases, and 18 bases lay outside the gene matches. This CDR3 comprises 17 residues. In DNA, the CDR3 is TGCAGTGCTCTAAACTTCGGGACAGGGACTACTTCTTATGGCTACACCTTC. Encoded protein: CSALNFGTGTTSYGYTF.

This chain joins TRBV7-9 and TRBJ2-1, with a weak D call TRBD1 (5 bases). Germline lookup yields CDR1 SEHNR and CDR2 FQNEAQ (reference sequence). The CDR3 has 19 amino acids. The V end was cut by 5 bases, the J end by 4 bases, with 27 bases between. The CDR3 DNA reads TGTGCCAGCAGCGATTCGGCCAGGGCCCCGCCAAGTGATTACAATGAGCAGTTCTTC. It yields the protein CASSDSARAPPSDYNEQFF. Filled out from reference TRBV7-9 and TRBJ2-1, the complete variable domain reads DTGVSQNPRHKITKRGQNVTFRCDPISEHNRLYWYRQTLGQGPEFLTYFQNEAQLEKSRLLSDRFSAERPKGSFSTLEIQRTEQGDSAMYLCASSDSARAPPSDYNEQFFGPGTRLTVL.

This clonotype was recorded only once. The chain has TRBV2 and TRBJ2-7; TRBD1 aligns across 7 bases. The CDR3 runs 12 residues. Trimming at V came to 8 bases and at J to 2 bases, leaving 3 bases not matched to a gene. CDR1 is SNHLY, CDR2 FYNNEI, per germline. The CDR3 loop is CASQGQTYEQYF. DNA of the CDR3: TGTGCCAGCCAGGGACAGACCTACGAGCAGTACTTC.

This chain uses TRBV27 with TRBJ1-2; D is unclear. Germline V gene lookup returns CDR1 MNHEY and CDR2 SMNVEV (reference sequence). The V end lost 5 bases, the J end lost 3 bases, and 22 bases lay between the germline ends. The CDR3 runs to 17 residues. The CDR3 nucleotides read TGTGCCAGCAGTCCGGGGAGAAAGGCAGGAGATTACTATGGCTACACCTTC. Residues: CASSPGRKAGDYYGYTF.

The chain has TRBV6-2 or TRBV6-3 and TRBJ2-7; perhaps D is TRBD1 or TRBD2 (5 bases each). Deletions cut 8 bases from V and 5 bases from J, with 19 bases between. CDR3 size: 14 residues. CDR1 is MNHEY and CDR2 is SVGEGT in the germline V gene. Here the CDR3 DNA reads TGTGCCAGCGGCGATCCAACGGGGCCGGACGAGCAGTACGTC. This gives the protein CASGDPTGPDEQYV.